At least ten counts were recorded for the clone carrying this T cell receptor (beta chain). Its matching antigen is unknown. Every TCR cDNA molecule bore a unique molecular identifier. Each CDR3 protein is one row after TCRdb ran MiXCR on the 5' RACE reads. The sample has 7,000 to 8,500 distinct CDR3 sequences, roughly 5% seen once. The data are from a study of spatial heterogeneity in lung cancer. At the level of the study: TCR transcript abundance in tumor regions was strongly correlated with the T cell module score obtained from matched bulk RNA-seq. A unique TCR and UMI combination showed up more than ten times in raw reads, on average.

The CDR3 is 14 residues long. Germline lookup yields CDR1 SQVTM and CDR2 ANQGSEA. With 1 base removed from V and 6 bases from J, the gap between germline ends came to 12 bases. Study conclusions and caveats: Nonsynonymous mutation counts, ubiquitous and regional, were tracked by the respective counts of ubiquitous and regional expanded TCRs. Counts of expanded alpha and beta TCRs within tumors tracked the tumor nonsynonymous mutation count.

The time point: sample taken at primary tumor resection. The chain is built from TRBV29-1 and TRBJ2-2, with TRBD1 as a possible D gene (5 bases). This receptor was taken from a male donor with early-stage non-small cell lung cancer. This material consisted of lung tumor tissue, taken at surgery. In nucleotides, the CDR3 is TGCAGCGTTGAAGGCGTGATAGGGGCCGGGGAGCTGTTTTTT. Translation: CSVEGVIGAGELFF.